The present T cell receptor beta chain was sequenced within a study of tumor-infiltrating lymphocytes in localized non-small cell lung cancer. Whole-study context: Several tumor histologies, both smoking statuses, and some post-neoadjuvant chemotherapy samples were included.

Per the germline V gene, CDR1 is PRHDT and CDR2 is FYEKMQ (reference sequence). V lost 3 bases to trimming and J lost 6 bases, with 18 bases between them. The CDR3 has 16 amino acids. To note about this clone: Its specificity is not known.

Overall study findings and caveats: Different pieces of the same tissue went to different assays, confounding technical variation with intratumor heterogeneity.

Profiled with immunoSEQ multiplex PCR; TCRdb holds only in-frame clones, not every one. The sample consists of over 7,000 clones, roughly three quarters of them appearing once. This sequence joins TRBV13 and TRBJ2-1, with D possibly matching TRBD2 (6 bases). This receptor was taken from a human donor with non-small cell lung cancer. The specimen was uninvolved lung tissue not adjacent to the tumor. CDR3 nucleotides: TGTGCCAGCAGCTTTCGGATAGGGAGGTTCGGCAATGAGCAGTTCTTC. It translates to CASSFRIGRFGNEQFF.